This is a list of T cell receptor beta chains from one sample in a study of cytomegalovirus exposure and HLA in healthy donors. Clones were read by immunoSEQ multiplex PCR, and TCRdb kept only the in-frame ones, dropping some. Here the sample spans about 160,000 clones, about 79% being singletons. Specimen: PBMCs. The receptors originated from a woman between 45 and 60 years old in good health and CMV-seropositive. Each CDR3 is given with its conserved first and last residue. A D gene is named only where the DNA matches it firmly. Clone sizes are given selectively: once, few, many, or a class where the clone is expanded.

clone size: NA; J gene: TRBJ1-2; V gene: TRBV19; D gene: NA; CDR3 DNA: TGTGCCAGTAGGACACAGGTCCTTTGGACCTTC; CDR3 protein: CASRTQVLWTF
clone size: NA; J gene: TRBJ2-2; V gene: TRBV7-9; D gene: TRBD2; CDR3 DNA: TGTGCCAGCAGCTTAGGAGTGCTAGCGGGAGGACGTAGCGGGGAGCTGTTTTTT; CDR3 protein: CASSLGVLAGGRSGELFF
clone size: NA; J gene: TRBJ1-6; V gene: TRBV7-2; D gene: NA; CDR3 DNA: TGTGCCAGCAGCTTAATAGGGCGGGGAGTAGGTAATTCACCCCTCCACTTT; CDR3 protein: CASSLIGRGVGNSPLHF
clone size: NA; J gene: TRBJ1-1; V gene: TRBV18; D gene: TRBD1; CDR3 DNA: TGTGCCAGCTCCGAAGCGACAGGGGTTTACACTGAAGCTTTCTTT; CDR3 protein: CASSEATGVYTEAFF
clone size: once; J gene: TRBJ1-2; V gene: TRBV29-1; D gene: NA; CDR3 DNA: TGCAGCGCCCAGGAAAGCAGGACAATTCCTTATGGCTACACCTTC; CDR3 protein: CSAQESRTIPYGYTF
clone size: NA; J gene: TRBJ1-1; V gene: TRBV6-5; D gene: TRBD1; CDR3 DNA: TGTGCCAGCAGGGACAGGGCAGGACTAGCTGAAGCTTTCTTT; CDR3 protein: CASRDRAGLAEAFF
clone size: NA; J gene: TRBJ1-1; V gene: TRBV2; D gene: TRBD1; CDR3 DNA: TGTGCCAGCGGGAAGGGACAGGGAATTGAAGCTTTCTTT; CDR3 protein: CASGKGQGIEAFF
clone size: few; J gene: TRBJ2-1; V gene: TRBV5-6; D gene: TRBD2; CDR3 DNA: TGTGCCAGCAGCCGGACTAGCGCGGATGAGCAGTTCTTC; CDR3 protein: CASSRTSADEQFF
clone size: NA; J gene: TRBJ2-3; V gene: TRBV28; D gene: TRBD1; CDR3 DNA: TGTGCCAGCAGAAAACGACAGGGGGCAACAGATACGCAGTATTTT; CDR3 protein: CASRKRQGATDTQYF
clone size: NA; J gene: TRBJ1-5; V gene: TRBV7-8; D gene: NA; CDR3 DNA: TGTGCCAGCAGCTCCGGACAGTATCAGCCCCAGCATTTT; CDR3 protein: CASSSGQYQPQHF
clone size: once; J gene: TRBJ2-7; V gene: TRBV10-3; D gene: TRBD1; CDR3 DNA: TGTGCCATCAGCAATAATGACAGGGGGCCTGGGCAGTACTTC; CDR3 protein: CAISNNDRGPGQYF
clone size: NA; J gene: TRBJ2-3; V gene: TRBV7-9; D gene: TRBD2; CDR3 DNA: TGTGCCAGCAGCTCCTGGACTAGCGGGAGCGGCGATACGCAGTATTTT; CDR3 protein: CASSSWTSGSGDTQYF
clone size: NA; J gene: TRBJ2-3; V gene: TRBV7-3; D gene: TRBD2; CDR3 DNA: TGTGCCAGCAGCTCGGCGTATAGCGGGAGAGATACGCAGTATTTT; CDR3 protein: CASSSAYSGRDTQYF
clone size: few; J gene: TRBJ1-1; V gene: TRBV5-1; D gene: TRBD1; CDR3 DNA: TGCGCCAGCAGGCCCCAACAGGGGGAAGCTTTCTTT; CDR3 protein: CASRPQQGEAFF
clone size: NA; J gene: TRBJ2-5; V gene: TRBV10-3; D gene: TRBD1; CDR3 DNA: TGTGCCATCACCTCGGGTTTGACAGGGCAAGAGACCCAGTACTTC; CDR3 protein: CAITSGLTGQETQYF
clone size: NA; J gene: TRBJ2-1; V gene: TRBV4-3; D gene: NA; CDR3 DNA: TGCGCCAGCAGCCCCGGACTAATTTCTGATGAGCAGTTCTTC; CDR3 protein: CASSPGLISDEQFF
clone size: NA; J gene: TRBJ2-5; V gene: TRBV20-1; D gene: NA; CDR3 DNA: TGCAGTGCTAGTAGCCCTTTGACCCAGTACTTC; CDR3 protein: CSASSPLTQYF
clone size: NA; J gene: TRBJ1-2; V gene: TRBV19; D gene: TRBD1; CDR3 DNA: TGTGCCAGCCGGGGACAGTCCACGTATGGCTACACCTTC; CDR3 protein: CASRGQSTYGYTF
clone size: many; J gene: TRBJ2-3; V gene: TRBV10-2; D gene: NA; CDR3 DNA: TGCGCCAGCATAGGCGGCACCACAGATACGCAGTATTTT; CDR3 protein: CASIGGTTDTQYF
clone size: NA; J gene: TRBJ2-4; V gene: TRBV1; D gene: NA; CDR3 DNA: TGCACCAGCAGCCAAGTGGGACTAGCAATAAACATTCAGTACTTC; CDR3 protein: CTSSQVGLAINIQYF
clone size: once; J gene: TRBJ2-1; V gene: TRBV28; D gene: NA; CDR3 DNA: TGTGCCAGCAGTGCTTACACAGGGGCGGGGAATGAGCAGTTCTTC; CDR3 protein: CASSAYTGAGNEQFF
clone size: NA; J gene: TRBJ2-7; V gene: TRBV6-6; D gene: NA; CDR3 DNA: TGTGCCAGCAGTTACGGGCGGGTCTCTTCCTACGAGCAGTACTTC; CDR3 protein: CASSYGRVSSYEQYF
clone size: NA; J gene: TRBJ1-2; V gene: TRBV25-1; D gene: NA; CDR3 DNA: TGTGCCAGCAGTGACGTCCCCCACAGGGACGGCTACACCTTC; CDR3 protein: CASSDVPHRDGYTF
clone size: NA; J gene: TRBJ1-4; V gene: TRBV27; D gene: NA; CDR3 DNA: TGTGCCAGCAGCGAACGCCTGACAGGCGCTAATGAAAAACTGTTTTTT; CDR3 protein: CASSERLTGANEKLFF
clone size: NA; J gene: TRBJ2-1; V gene: TRBV10-1; D gene: TRBD2; CDR3 DNA: TGCGCCAGCAGTGAGTCTGCTAGCGGCTACAATGAGCAGTTCTTC; CDR3 protein: CASSESASGYNEQFF
clone size: once; J gene: TRBJ1-1; V gene: TRBV30; D gene: NA; CDR3 DNA: TGTGCCTGGAGGAGGGTACAGGGAGACACTGAAGCTTTCTTT; CDR3 protein: CAWRRVQGDTEAFF
clone size: NA; J gene: TRBJ1-1; V gene: TRBV10-3; D gene: TRBD1; CDR3 DNA: TGTGCCGTCCGGAGACAGGGGCGAAACACTGAAGCTTTCTTT; CDR3 protein: CAVRRQGRNTEAFF
clone size: once; J gene: TRBJ2-3; V gene: TRBV9; D gene: TRBD2; CDR3 DNA: TGTGCCAGCAGCCAGGGAGCGGGAGGGCCCCCAGATACGCAGTATTTT; CDR3 protein: CASSQGAGGPPDTQYF
clone size: NA; J gene: TRBJ1-1; V gene: TRBV7-9; D gene: NA; CDR3 DNA: TGTGCCAGCAGCCCAGGACAGAATAACTTCTTGGGGACTGAAGCTTTCTTT; CDR3 protein: CASSPGQNNFLGTEAFF
clone size: NA; J gene: TRBJ2-3; V gene: TRBV18; D gene: NA; CDR3 DNA: TGTGCCAGCTCACCACCGTCCCCAGGGATACGCACAGATACGCAGTATTTT; CDR3 protein: CASSPPSPGIRTDTQYF
clone size: few; J gene: TRBJ1-2; V gene: TRBV5-4; D gene: TRBD1; CDR3 DNA: TGTGCCAGCAGGTTTACAGGGGGCTCGGGAGGCTACACCTTC; CDR3 protein: CASRFTGGSGGYTF
clone size: NA; J gene: TRBJ1-2; V gene: TRBV2; D gene: TRBD1; CDR3 DNA: TGTGCCAGCAGTACCAGCCTCGACAGGGGTGGCTACACCTTC; CDR3 protein: CASSTSLDRGGYTF
clone size: NA; J gene: TRBJ2-7; V gene: TRBV4-1; D gene: TRBD2; CDR3 DNA: TGCGCCAGCAGCCACCGGACTAGCGGGGGTTCGAGCTCCTACGAGCAGTACTTC; CDR3 protein: CASSHRTSGGSSSYEQYF
clone size: NA; J gene: TRBJ1-1; V gene: TRBV27; D gene: NA; CDR3 DNA: TGTGCCAGCAGCATACAGGGGAACACTGAAGCTTTCTTT; CDR3 protein: CASSIQGNTEAFF
clone size: NA; J gene: TRBJ1-2; V gene: TRBV5-6; D gene: TRBD1; CDR3 DNA: TGTGCCAGCAGCACCACTTACAGGGGTTGGGACTATGGCTACACCTTC; CDR3 protein: CASSTTYRGWDYGYTF
clone size: NA; J gene: TRBJ1-1; V gene: TRBV5-6; D gene: NA; CDR3 DNA: TGTGCCAGCAGCTTAAGGGGTCTCTCTGAAGCTTTCTTT; CDR3 protein: CASSLRGLSEAFF
clone size: NA; J gene: TRBJ1-3; V gene: TRBV5-6; D gene: NA; CDR3 DNA: TGTGCCAGCTCGGACAGCCGCTCTGGAAACACCATATATTTT; CDR3 protein: CASSDSRSGNTIYF
clone size: few; J gene: TRBJ2-1; V gene: TRBV14; D gene: NA; CDR3 DNA: TGTGCCAGCAGCCAAGATTCTAGCGAGAAAAACAATGAGCAGTTCTTC; CDR3 protein: CASSQDSSEKNNEQFF